Shown below are 2 T cell receptor beta chains from a single sample sequenced in a study of blood T cell repertoires in COVID-19 (TCRdb year 2020). Libraries were built with the immunoSEQ multiplex PCR assay. The clones in this table, taken by TCRdb from immuneACCESS, are in-frame only. Not every clone is retained; where verified, under half of the shortfall comes from an unresolved V gene, and the cause of the rest is unknown. The sample table shows about 350,000 clones, and 80% to 90% are seen once. About 6% of the sample is in the top ten clones. Sequencing input: peripheral blood. These receptors were obtained from a woman between 45 and 65 years old with COVID-19, enrolled during active disease.

This chain joins TRBV7-9 and TRBJ2-6, with D possibly being TRBD2 (5 bases). Germline V CDR1 and CDR2: SEHNR, FQNEAQ (reference sequence). The CDR3 length is 17 residues. Trimming stripped 5 bases from V and 0 bases from J, with 14 bases between. CDR3 protein: CASSPRGLPSGANVLTF. The DNA for the CDR3 is TGTGCCAGCAGCCCCCGCGGGTTACCCTCTGGGGCCAACGTCCTGACTTTC.

The table lists this clone with a count of one. The V gene is TRBV11-2, the J gene TRBJ2-1; D remains unclear. From germline, CDR1 is SGHAT and CDR2 FQNNGV. The length of the CDR3 is 15 residues. Trimming left V 2 bases short and J 2 bases short, with 10 bases between. The CDR3 coding sequence is TGTGCCAGCAGCTTAATCGGTCGGGCCTACAATGAGCAGTTCTTC. Its translation: CASSLIGRAYNEQFF.